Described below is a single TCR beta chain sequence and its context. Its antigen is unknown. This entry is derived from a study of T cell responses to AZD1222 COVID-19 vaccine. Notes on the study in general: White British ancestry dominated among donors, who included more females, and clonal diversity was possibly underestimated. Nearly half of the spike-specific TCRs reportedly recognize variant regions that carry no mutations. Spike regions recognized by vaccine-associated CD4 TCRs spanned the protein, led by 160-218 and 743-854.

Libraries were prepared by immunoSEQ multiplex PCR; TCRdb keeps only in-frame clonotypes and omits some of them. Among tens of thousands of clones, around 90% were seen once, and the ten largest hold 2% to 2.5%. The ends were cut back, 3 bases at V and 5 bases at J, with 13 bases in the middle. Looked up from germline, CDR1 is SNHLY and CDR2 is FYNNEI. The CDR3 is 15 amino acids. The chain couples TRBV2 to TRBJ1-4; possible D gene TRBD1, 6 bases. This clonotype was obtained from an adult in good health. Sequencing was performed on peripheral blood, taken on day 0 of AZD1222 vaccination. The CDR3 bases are TGTGCCAGCAGTGAGGGGGGAACAGGGAATGAAAAACTGTTTTTT. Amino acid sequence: CASSEGGTGNEKLFF.